The source of this T cell receptor beta chain is a study of beta chain features in type 1 diabetes. To note about this clone: Antigen: not known.

Study-wide results and caveats: For Type 1 diabetes patients, all four CD4+ subsets carried TCRB CDR3s that were moderately but significantly shorter. Reduced insertions and increased deletions marked VDJ junctions in type 1 diabetes patients.

Every bit of the isolated RNA underwent reverse transcription, so sequencing read expressed TCRB transcripts. This table comes from immunoSEQ multiplex PCR, and its TCRdb copy is limited to in-frame clones, with some not included. The sample includes 500,000 to 850,000 clones, 11% to 15% of them seen just once. The germline V gene encodes CDR1 LGHNA and CDR2 YNFKEQ. Trimming removed 0 bases at V and 1 base at J, with 12 bases between. CDR3 length: 17 residues. Source material: naive CD4+ T cells from blood. The clonotype comes from a man in his late teens or twenties with type 1 diabetes. The chain joins TRBV4-2 to TRBJ2-2, with a weak D call TRBD1 (6 bases). The CDR3 DNA reads TGTGCCAGCAGCCAAGATCCCTGGACAGAGAACACCGGGGAGCTGTTTTTT. As protein: CASSQDPWTENTGELFF.